The 5 T cell receptor beta chains in this list originate from one sample, sequenced in a study of Ad26.COV2.S vaccination and SARS-CoV-2 variants. Assay: immunoSEQ multiplex PCR; the TCRdb copy retains only in-frame clones and omits some. The repertoire holds under 150,000 clones, with roughly 85% as singletons. Material: peripheral blood, obtained after recovery from COVID-19. The origin of the receptors is a human donor who had recovered from COVID-19.

This clone occurred a few times. This CDR3 reads CASSPRDRGSYGYTF. DNA for the CDR3: TGTGCCAGCAGCCCTCGGGACAGGGGGTCCTATGGCTACACCTTC. The chain employs TRBV7-9 and TRBJ1-2; TRBD1 aligns across 11 bases. There are 15 residues in the CDR3. V lost 5 bases and J lost 4; bases outside the gene matches: 6. Looked up from germline, CDR1 is SEHNR and CDR2 is FQNEAQ (reference sequence).

The gene calls are TRBV28 and TRBJ2-3; possibly TRBD1 or TRBD2 for D (5 bases each). V was clipped by 3 bases and J by 2 bases, with 12 bases between them. Germline V gene data show CDR1 as MDHEN and CDR2 as SYDVKM. The CDR3 covers 15 residues. CDR3 residues: CASSLGDPLTDTQYF. The CDR3 DNA sequence: TGTGCCAGCAGTTTGGGGGACCCCCTCACAGATACGCAGTATTTT.

The chain couples TRBV9 to TRBJ2-7; a possible D gene is TRBD2 (6 bases). From germline, CDR1 is SGDLS and CDR2 YYNGEE. The CDR3 extends over 14 amino acids. The V and J ends lost 2 bases and 6 bases respectively, with 15 bases between them. Written as DNA, the CDR3 is TGTGCCAGCAGCGTCTCCTGGGGGGTCGGCGAGCAGTACTTC. It specifies CASSVSWGVGEQYF.

The CDR3 DNA reads TGTGCCAGCAGTGGTCAGGCGGGGGGAGATACGCAGTATTTT. This codes for CASSGQAGGDTQYF. The chain carries TRBV2 and TRBJ2-3; 8 bases map to TRBD2. This CDR3 region has 14 residues. V gave up 4 bases and J gave up 5 bases; unmatched junction bases: 5. Germline V gene data show CDR1 as SNHLY and CDR2 as FYNNEI.

The gene calls are TRBV27 and TRBJ1-6; D is unresolved. Trimming shortened V by 3 bases and J by 8 bases, and 8 bases separated the two germline ends. The CDR3 covers 13 residues. The germline gives CDR1 MNHEY, CDR2 SMNVEV (reference sequence). CDR3 nucleotide sequence: TGTGCCAGCAGTTTTGGACTACATTCACCCCTCCACTTT. Amino acids: CASSFGLHSPLHF.